These 24 T cell receptor beta chains came from one sample sequenced in a study of T cell repertoires in cytomegalovirus infection. These receptors lack a known antigen. MiXCR was run by TCRdb on the reads, yielding one entry per CDR3 protein. The sample holds around 750,000 distinct CDR3 sequences, 32% seen once. The sequenced sample was cultured CD8+ T cells from PBMCs, obtained from culture after CMV antigen stimulation. These receptors were obtained from a human donor in good health (CMV status not recorded). Some clones in this sample may be carry-over from other donors' samples.

This clonotype was counted only a few times. This chain joins TRBV7-9 and TRBJ1-4; D remains unclear. Germline V lookup: CDR1 SEHNR, CDR2 FQNEAQ (reference sequence). Trimming cost V 7 bases and J 0 bases, with 9 bases left between them. This CDR3 comprises 14 residues. DNA of the CDR3: TGTGCCAGCAACCCGGTTGCAACTAATGAAAAACTGTTTTTT. Protein product: CASNPVATNEKLFF. The whole variable domain, remainder taken from reference TRBV7-9 and TRBJ1-4, is DTGVSQNPRHKITKRGQNVTFRCDPISEHNRLYWYRQTLGQGPEFLTYFQNEAQLEKSRLLSDRFSAERPKGSFSTLEIQRTEQGDSAMYLCASNPVATNEKLFFGSGTQLSVL.

This chain joins TRBV7-9 and TRBJ1-5; 8 nucleotides align to TRBD1. CDR3 length: 17 amino acids. The germline CDR1 and CDR2 sequences are SEHNR and FQNEAQ (reference sequence). V lost 0 bases and J lost 0; bases outside the gene matches: 4. In nucleotides, the CDR3 is TGTGCCAGCAGCTTAGCCGACAGGGGCGTTAGCAATCAGCCCCAGCATTTT. It encodes CASSLADRGVSNQPQHF.

The chain couples TRBV7-9 to TRBJ1-4, with D unresolved. Germline CDR1 SEHNR, CDR2 FQNEAQ (reference sequence). Trimming took 1 base from V and 6 from J, leaving 12 bases between them. This CDR3 contains 15 residues. CDR3 coding DNA: TGTGCCAGCAGCTTAGGAGTCACAGTGGATGAAAAACTGTTTTTT. It yields the protein CASSLGVTVDEKLFF.

This clonotype was detected many times. V and J are TRBV6-2 or TRBV6-3 and TRBJ2-1; D might be TRBD1 (6 bases). The CDR3 is 15 amino acids. Trimming pared 6 bases from V and 5 bases from J, leaving 17 bases between. Germline V lookup: CDR1 MNHEY, CDR2 SVGEGT. CDR3 sequence: CASSHGDTGHNEQFF. The CDR3 region has the DNA TGTGCCAGCAGCCATGGGGATACAGGGCACAATGAGCAGTTCTTC.

This clonotype has more than one count but fewer than ten. The chain couples TRBV6-1 to TRBJ1-6, with 7 bases matching TRBD1. The CDR3 spans 15 residues. CDR1 and CDR2 from the germline V gene are MNHNS and SASEGT. V shed 7 bases, J shed 7 bases, and the junction held 10 bases outside the gene matches. CDR3 nucleotides: TGTGCCAGCACCCTGTGGGGGGACAGCAATTCACCCCTCCACTTT. This translates into CASTLWGDSNSPLHF.

This sequence joins TRBV6-5 and TRBJ2-1; D tentatively fits TRBD1 or TRBD2 (5 bases each). Germline-derived CDR1 and CDR2 are MNHEY and SVGAGI. Trimming stripped 8 bases from V and 9 bases from J, with 23 bases between. The CDR3 length is 15 residues. The CDR3 bases are TGTGCCAGCGCCCCATCCGGGGCCCCCCGCGCTGAGCAGTTCTTC. Residues: CASAPSGAPRAEQFF.

This clonotype was detected many times. The V and J genes are TRBV7-2 and TRBJ2-1; 9 positions match TRBD1. The V segment lost 4 bases and the J segment 5 bases; nucleotides outside the gene matches: 6. The CDR3 has 15 amino acids. Germline values: CDR1 SGHTA, CDR2 FQGNSA. CDR3 amino acids: CASSYRDRVNNEQFF. CDR3 bases: TGTGCCAGCAGCTACCGGGACAGGGTCAACAATGAGCAGTTCTTC.

This clonotype was recorded at least ten times. The CDR3 reads CASSIVAGVGTEAFF. The DNA of the CDR3 is TGTGCCAGTAGTATAGTGGCAGGGGTGGGGACTGAAGCTTTCTTT. The V call is TRBV19, the J call TRBJ1-1; D is possibly TRBD1 (6 bases). Germline V lookup: CDR1 LNHDA, CDR2 SQIVND (reference sequence). CDR3 length: 15 residues. The V end was cut by 1 base, the J end by 5 bases, with 14 bases between.

CDR3 in amino acids: CASSLEASNTEAFF. The CDR3 DNA follows: TGCGCCAGCAGCTTGGAGGCCTCAAACACTGAAGCTTTCTTT. The chain couples TRBV5-1 to TRBJ1-1; D remains ambiguous. The ends were cut back, 0 bases at V and 2 bases at J, with 8 bases in the middle. CDR1 and CDR2 (germline): SGHRS, YFSETQ. CDR3 length: 14 amino acids.

This clonotype has ten or more counts. The J gene is TRBJ2-2, the V gene TRBV7-6; TRBD2 matches 8 bases. Trimming cost V 4 bases and J 4 bases; bases outside gene matches: 5. This CDR3 is built from 15 residues. CDR1 SGHVS and CDR2 FNYEAQ come from the germline V gene. CDR3 residues: CASSSVAGGTGELFF. The CDR3 bases are TGTGCCAGCAGCTCTGTTGCGGGGGGCACCGGGGAGCTGTTTTTT. The full variable domain, rest sourced from reference TRBV7-6 and TRBJ2-2, is GAGVSQSPRYKVTKRGQDVALRCDPISGHVSLYWYRQALGQGPEFLTYFNYEAQQDKSGLPNDRFSAERPEGSISTLTIQRTEQRDSAMYRCASSSVAGGTGELFFGEGSRLTVL.

The chain couples TRBV7-8 to TRBJ2-7; D unresolved. Germline V gene lookup returns CDR1 SGHVS and CDR2 FQNEAQ. V gave up 5 bases and J gave up 5 bases, with 7 bases separating them. This CDR3 is 11 amino acids long. The DNA of the CDR3 is TGTGCCAGCAGCCCCCGGAACGAGCAGTACTTC. This encodes CASSPRNEQYF.

This clonotype was seen only a few times. The rearrangement joins TRBV12-5 to TRBJ1-1, with D uncertain. CDR1 is LGHNT, CDR2 FRNRAP, per germline. The CDR3 is 10 amino acids. Trimming removed 7 bases from V and 10 bases from J, with 10 bases in between. Here the CDR3 reads CASVDLGAFF. CDR3 DNA sequence: TGTGCTAGTGTCGATCTAGGAGCTTTCTTT.

This clonotype was seen more than once but under ten times. The gene calls are TRBV15 and TRBJ1-6, with 7 nucleotides matching TRBD1. The CDR3 is made up of 15 amino acids. V was pared by 4 bases and J by 7 bases, with 7 bases of the junction left unmatched. Germline V gene data show CDR1 as LNHNV and CDR2 as YYDKDF (reference sequence). CDR3 sequence (DNA): TGTGCCACCAGCACCCGCCGGGACAGCAATTCACCCCTCCACTTT. This sequence encodes CATSTRRDSNSPLHF.

The chain links TRBV7-9 to TRBJ2-3; 7 nucleotides match TRBD1. CDR1 and CDR2 from the germline V gene are SEHNR and FQNEAQ (reference sequence). The J segment lost 2 bases and the V segment lost 5 bases, leaving 13 bases of the junction unmatched. The CDR3 is 17 residues long. CDR3 sequence: CASSPASDRVATDTQYF. In nucleotides, the CDR3 is TGTGCCAGCAGCCCCGCCTCCGACAGGGTTGCCACAGATACGCAGTATTTT.

V is TRBV19 and J is TRBJ1-1; TRBD1 is a possible D gene (6 bases). Germline V CDR1 and CDR2: LNHDA, SQIVND (reference sequence). This CDR3 has 15 amino acids. Deletions cut 5 bases from V and 0 bases from J, with 13 bases between. The CDR3 region has the DNA TGTGCCAGTAGTGGACAGCGTGGGATGAACACTGAAGCTTTCTTT. Translated, it gives CASSGQRGMNTEAFF.

This chain joins TRBV7-3 and TRBJ2-2; TRBD2 aligns across 8 bases. This CDR3 is built from 15 residues. The junction had 4 bases not matched to a gene; V was cut back by 3 bases and J by 4 bases. Germline CDR1 reads SGHTA; CDR2 reads FQGTGA. This chain's CDR3 is CASSLGLGSTGELFF. The CDR3 bases are TGTGCCAGCAGCTTGGGACTAGGGAGCACCGGGGAGCTGTTTTTT.

The V call is TRBV28, the J call TRBJ2-1, with D perhaps TRBD1 (6 bases). Germline V gene sequence: CDR1 MDHEN, CDR2 SYDVKM. This CDR3 region has 17 residues. The V end was cut by 4 bases, the J end by 1 base, with 17 bases between. CDR3 nucleotides: TGTGCCAGCAGTTCAGAATATACAGGGATTTCCTACAATGAGCAGTTCTTC. Protein product: CASSSEYTGISYNEQFF.

The rearrangement uses TRBV7-9 and TRBJ2-5; D tentatively reads TRBD1 or TRBD2 (5 bases each). Trimming pared 3 bases from V and 1 base from J, leaving 9 bases between. This CDR3 is 14 amino acids long. Germline CDR1 reads SEHNR; CDR2 reads FQNEAQ (reference sequence). As DNA, the CDR3 is TGTGCCAGCAGCTTCGACGGGGCCCAAGAGACCCAGTACTTC. Residues: CASSFDGAQETQYF.

This clonotype was counted only a few times. The chain joins TRBV7-2 to TRBJ1-2; the match to TRBD1 covers 8 bases. The CDR3 loop spans 15 amino acids. Germline V lookup: CDR1 SGHTA, CDR2 FQGNSA. V was clipped by 5 bases and J by 2 bases; unmatched bases: 7. CDR3 sequence (DNA): TGTGCCAGCAGCACACCGGGACAGGAAAACTATGGCTACACCTTC. Encoded protein: CASSTPGQENYGYTF.

The V gene is TRBV5-4, the J gene TRBJ1-2; no clear D gene. The CDR3 is 16 residues long. Looked up from germline, CDR1 is SGHNT and CDR2 is YYREEE (reference sequence). Trimming stripped 4 bases from V and 1 base from J, with 17 bases between. The DNA of the CDR3 is TGTGCCAGCAGCGGACGAAGACGAGAATTTAACTATGGCTACACCTTC. Its protein product is CASSGRRREFNYGYTF.

The CDR3 DNA follows: TGTGCCAGCAGCTTACGGCAGGGGCGACACAATGAGCAGTTCTTC. Translated: CASSLRQGRHNEQFF. This chain links TRBV11-3 with TRBJ2-1; D perhaps matches TRBD1 (6 bases). Trimming removed 2 bases at V and 5 bases at J, with 13 bases between. The CDR3 runs to 15 residues. CDR1 is SGHNT, CDR2 YENEEA, per germline. Supplemented by reference TRBV11-3 and TRBJ2-1, the full variable domain reads EAGVVQSPRYKIIEKKQPVAFWCNPISGHNTLYWYLQNLGQGPELLIRYENEEAVDDSQLPKDRFSAERLKGVDSTLKIQPAELGDSAVYLCASSLRQGRHNEQFFGPGTRLTVL.

This clonotype was seen more than once but under ten times. The rearrangement joins TRBV12-3 or TRBV12-4 to TRBJ1-4; TRBD1 matches at 7 bases. The CDR3 length is 17 residues. J gave up 5 bases and V 3 bases, and 12 bases lay outside the gene matches. The CDR3 here is CASSFRAGQFSNEKLFF. The CDR3 DNA reads as TGTGCCAGCAGTTTTAGGGCGGGACAGTTCTCAAATGAAAAACTGTTTTTT.

The rearrangement joins TRBV7-6 to TRBJ2-4; the match to TRBD1 covers 8 bases. From germline, CDR1 is SGHVS and CDR2 FNYEAQ. The CDR3 spans 16 residues. V trimming: 5 bases; J trimming: 0 bases; junction bases outside the gene matches: 6. The CDR3: CASSAGQGIAKNIQYF. The CDR3 nucleotides read TGTGCCAGCAGCGCTGGACAGGGAATAGCCAAAAACATTCAGTACTTC.

The CDR3 DNA sequence: TGTGCCAGCAGCTCGGACAGCCGAATATATGGCTACACCTTC. It codes for CASSSDSRIYGYTF. The rearrangement links TRBV7-9 to TRBJ1-2; D is possibly TRBD1 (6 bases). V lost 4 bases to trimming and J lost 5 bases, with 14 bases between them. CDR3 length: 14 residues. Germline CDR1 reads SEHNR; CDR2 reads FQNEAQ (reference sequence).